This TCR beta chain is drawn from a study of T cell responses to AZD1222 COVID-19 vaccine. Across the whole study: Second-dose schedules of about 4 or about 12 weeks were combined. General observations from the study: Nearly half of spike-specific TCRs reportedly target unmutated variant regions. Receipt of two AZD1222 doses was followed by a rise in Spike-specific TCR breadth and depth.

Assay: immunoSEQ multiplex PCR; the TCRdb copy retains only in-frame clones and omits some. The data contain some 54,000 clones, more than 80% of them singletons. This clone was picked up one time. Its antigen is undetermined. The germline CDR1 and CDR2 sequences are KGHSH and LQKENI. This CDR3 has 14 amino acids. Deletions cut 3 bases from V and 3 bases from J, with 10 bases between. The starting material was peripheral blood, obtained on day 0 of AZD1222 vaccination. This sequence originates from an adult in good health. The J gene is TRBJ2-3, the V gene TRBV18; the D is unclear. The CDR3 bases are TGTGCCAGCTCACCGATTGGAGAGACAGATACGCAGTATTTT. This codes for CASSPIGETDTQYF.